The 3 T cell receptor beta chains given below trace back to one sample, sequenced in a study of T cells in Graves' hyperthyroidism and ophthalmopathy. Amplification of TCR beta CDR3 regions was performed using RNA transcripts as template. HTBI primers were used for first-round RT-PCR of the TCR CDR3. TCRdb recomputed calls from the multiplex PCR reads with MiXCR, one row per CDR3 protein. Of 300,000 to 450,000 distinct CDR3 sequences in the sample, 20% to 30% were seen once. Sequencing input: blood. These receptors all come from a man aged 50 to 59 with Graves' hyperthyroidism.

V and J are TRBV7-2 and TRBJ2-7; TRBD2 is a possible D gene (6 bases). Germline V gene data show CDR1 as SGHTA and CDR2 as FQGNSA. This CDR3 is built from 13 residues. V dropped 5 bases and J dropped 2 bases, with 10 bases sitting between them. The CDR3 coding sequence is TGTGCCAGCAGCCCCGGGGGTACCTACGAGCAGTACTTC. Amino acid sequence: CASSPGGTYEQYF.

A few counts support this clonotype. The chain employs TRBV9 and TRBJ2-1, with D hard to call. Germline values: CDR1 SGDLS, CDR2 YYNGEE. This CDR3 has 18 amino acids. V was cut by 4 bases and J by 0 bases, with 20 bases left in between. The CDR3 DNA follows: TGTGCCAGCAGCCCAGCGAAAGACTTTTCGAGCTCCTACAATGAGCAGTTCTTC. This codes for CASSPAKDFSSSYNEQFF.

This chain connects TRBV19 to TRBJ1-2; no clear D gene. Germline V gene sequence: CDR1 LNHDA, CDR2 SQIVND (reference sequence). Trimming removed 1 base from V and 1 base from J, with 16 bases in between. The CDR3 has 17 residues. DNA for the CDR3: TGTGCCAGTAGTATAGGAGGAGCGGCGCAAAATAACTATGGCTACACCTTC. Translation: CASSIGGAAQNNYGYTF.